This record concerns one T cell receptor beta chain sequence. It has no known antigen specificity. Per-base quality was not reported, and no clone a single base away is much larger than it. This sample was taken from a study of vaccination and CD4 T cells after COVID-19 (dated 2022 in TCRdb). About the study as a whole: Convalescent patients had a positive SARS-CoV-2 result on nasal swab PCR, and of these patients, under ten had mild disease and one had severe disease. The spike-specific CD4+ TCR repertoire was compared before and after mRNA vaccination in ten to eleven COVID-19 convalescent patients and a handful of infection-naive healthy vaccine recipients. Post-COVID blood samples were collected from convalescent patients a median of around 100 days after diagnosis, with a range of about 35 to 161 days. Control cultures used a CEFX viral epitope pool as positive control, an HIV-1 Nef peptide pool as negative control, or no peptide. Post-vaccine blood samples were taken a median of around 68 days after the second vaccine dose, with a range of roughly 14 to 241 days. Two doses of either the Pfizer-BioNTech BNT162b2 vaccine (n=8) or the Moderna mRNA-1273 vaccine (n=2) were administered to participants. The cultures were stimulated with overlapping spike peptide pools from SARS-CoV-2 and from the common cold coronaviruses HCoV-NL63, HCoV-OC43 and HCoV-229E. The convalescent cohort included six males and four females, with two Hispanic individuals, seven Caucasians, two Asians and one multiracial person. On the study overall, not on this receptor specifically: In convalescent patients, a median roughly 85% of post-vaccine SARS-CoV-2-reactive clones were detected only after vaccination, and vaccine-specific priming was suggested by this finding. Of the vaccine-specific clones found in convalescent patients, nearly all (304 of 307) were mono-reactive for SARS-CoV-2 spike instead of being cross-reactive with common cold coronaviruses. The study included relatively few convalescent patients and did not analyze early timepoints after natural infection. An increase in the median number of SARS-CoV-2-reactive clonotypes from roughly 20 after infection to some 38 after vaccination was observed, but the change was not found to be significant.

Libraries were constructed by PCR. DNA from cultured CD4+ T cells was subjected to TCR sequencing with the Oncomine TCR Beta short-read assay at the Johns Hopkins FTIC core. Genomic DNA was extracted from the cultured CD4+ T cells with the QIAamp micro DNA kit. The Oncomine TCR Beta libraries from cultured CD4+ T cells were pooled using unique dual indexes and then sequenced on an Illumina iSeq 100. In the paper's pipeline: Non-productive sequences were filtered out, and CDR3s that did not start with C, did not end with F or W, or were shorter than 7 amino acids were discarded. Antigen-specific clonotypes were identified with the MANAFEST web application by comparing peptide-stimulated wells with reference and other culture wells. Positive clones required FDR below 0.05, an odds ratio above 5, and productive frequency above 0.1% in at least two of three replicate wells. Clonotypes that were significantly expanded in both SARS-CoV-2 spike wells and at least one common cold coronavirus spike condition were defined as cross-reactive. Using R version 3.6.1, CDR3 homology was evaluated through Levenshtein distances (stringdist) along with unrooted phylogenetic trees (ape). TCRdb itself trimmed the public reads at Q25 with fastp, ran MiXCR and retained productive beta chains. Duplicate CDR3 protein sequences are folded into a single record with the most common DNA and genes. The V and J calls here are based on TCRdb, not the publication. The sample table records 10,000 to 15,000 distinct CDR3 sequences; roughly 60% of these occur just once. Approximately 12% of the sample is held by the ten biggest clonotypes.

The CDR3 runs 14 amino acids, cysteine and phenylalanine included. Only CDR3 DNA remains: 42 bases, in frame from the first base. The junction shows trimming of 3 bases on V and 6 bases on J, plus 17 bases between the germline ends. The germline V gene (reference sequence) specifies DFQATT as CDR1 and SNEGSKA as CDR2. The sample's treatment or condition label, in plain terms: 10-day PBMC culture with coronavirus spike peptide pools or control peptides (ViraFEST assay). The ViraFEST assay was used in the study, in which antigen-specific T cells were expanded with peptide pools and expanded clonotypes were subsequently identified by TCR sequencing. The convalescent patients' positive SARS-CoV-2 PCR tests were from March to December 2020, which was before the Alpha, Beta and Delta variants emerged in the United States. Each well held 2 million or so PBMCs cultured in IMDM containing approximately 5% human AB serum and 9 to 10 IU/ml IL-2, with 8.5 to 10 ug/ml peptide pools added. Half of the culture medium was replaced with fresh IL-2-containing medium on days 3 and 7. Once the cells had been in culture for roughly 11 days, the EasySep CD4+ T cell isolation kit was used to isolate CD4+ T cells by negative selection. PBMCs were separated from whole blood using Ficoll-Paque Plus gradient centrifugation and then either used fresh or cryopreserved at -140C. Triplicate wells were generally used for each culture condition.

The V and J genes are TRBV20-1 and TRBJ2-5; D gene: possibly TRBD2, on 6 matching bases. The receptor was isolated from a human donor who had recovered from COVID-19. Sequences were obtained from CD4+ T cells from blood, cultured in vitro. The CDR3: CSASTGGPVKTQYF. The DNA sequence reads TGCAGTGCTAGTACAGGAGGGCCAGTAAAGACCCAGTACTTC.